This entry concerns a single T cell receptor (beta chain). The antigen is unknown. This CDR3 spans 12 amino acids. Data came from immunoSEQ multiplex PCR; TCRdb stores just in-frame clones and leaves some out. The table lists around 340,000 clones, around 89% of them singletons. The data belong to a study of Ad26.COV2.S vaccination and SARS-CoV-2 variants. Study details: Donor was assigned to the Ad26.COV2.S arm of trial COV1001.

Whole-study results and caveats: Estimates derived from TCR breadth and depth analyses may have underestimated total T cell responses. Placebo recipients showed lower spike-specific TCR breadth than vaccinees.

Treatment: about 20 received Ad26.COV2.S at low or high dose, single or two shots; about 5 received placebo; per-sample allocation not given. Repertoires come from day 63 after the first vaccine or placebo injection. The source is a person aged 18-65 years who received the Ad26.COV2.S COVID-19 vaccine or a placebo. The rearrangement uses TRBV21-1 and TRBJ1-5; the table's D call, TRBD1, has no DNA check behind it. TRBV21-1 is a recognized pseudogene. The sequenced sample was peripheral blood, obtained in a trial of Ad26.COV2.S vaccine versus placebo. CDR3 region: CAGSDRAQPQHF. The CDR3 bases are TGTGCCGGCAGCGACAGAGCCCAGCCCCAGCATTTT.